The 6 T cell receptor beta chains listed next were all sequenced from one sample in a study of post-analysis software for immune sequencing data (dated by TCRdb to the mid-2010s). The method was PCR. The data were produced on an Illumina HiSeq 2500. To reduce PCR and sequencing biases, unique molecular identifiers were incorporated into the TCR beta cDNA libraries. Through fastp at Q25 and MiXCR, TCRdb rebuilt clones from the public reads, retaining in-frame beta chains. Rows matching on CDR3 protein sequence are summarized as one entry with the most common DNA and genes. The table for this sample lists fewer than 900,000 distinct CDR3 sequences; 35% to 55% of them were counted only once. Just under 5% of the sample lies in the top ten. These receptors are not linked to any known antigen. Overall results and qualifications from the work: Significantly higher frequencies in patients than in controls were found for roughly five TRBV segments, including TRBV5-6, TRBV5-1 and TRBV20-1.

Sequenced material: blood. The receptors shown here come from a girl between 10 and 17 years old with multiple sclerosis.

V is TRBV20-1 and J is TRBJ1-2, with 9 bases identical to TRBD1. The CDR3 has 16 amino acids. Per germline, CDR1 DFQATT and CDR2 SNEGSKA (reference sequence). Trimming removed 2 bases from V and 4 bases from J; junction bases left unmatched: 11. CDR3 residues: CSARIPGQGISYGYTF. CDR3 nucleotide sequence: TGCAGTGCTAGAATCCCGGGACAGGGAATCAGCTATGGCTACACCTTC.

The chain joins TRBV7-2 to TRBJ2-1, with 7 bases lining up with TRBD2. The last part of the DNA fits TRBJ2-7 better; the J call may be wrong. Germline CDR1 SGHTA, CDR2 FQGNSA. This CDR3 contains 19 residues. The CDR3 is CASSPRGSGPLSSYNEQYF. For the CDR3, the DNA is TGTGCCAGCAGCCCCCGCGGTAGCGGGCCCCTCAGCTCCTACAATGAGCAGTACTTC.

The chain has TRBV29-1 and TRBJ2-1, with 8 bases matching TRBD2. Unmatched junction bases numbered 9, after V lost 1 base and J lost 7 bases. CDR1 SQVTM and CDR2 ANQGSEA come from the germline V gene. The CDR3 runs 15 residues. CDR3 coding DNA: TGCAGCGTTGAAGGGGGGACTAGTCGAGGGAATGAGCAGTTCTTC. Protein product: CSVEGGTSRGNEQFF.

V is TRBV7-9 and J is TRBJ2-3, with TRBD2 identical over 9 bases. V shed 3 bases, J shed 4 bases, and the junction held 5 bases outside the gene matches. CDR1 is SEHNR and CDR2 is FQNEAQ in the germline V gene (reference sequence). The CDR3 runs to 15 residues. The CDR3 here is CASSLRREGPDTQYF. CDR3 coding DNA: TGTGCCAGCAGCTTGCGGCGGGAGGGCCCAGATACGCAGTATTTT.

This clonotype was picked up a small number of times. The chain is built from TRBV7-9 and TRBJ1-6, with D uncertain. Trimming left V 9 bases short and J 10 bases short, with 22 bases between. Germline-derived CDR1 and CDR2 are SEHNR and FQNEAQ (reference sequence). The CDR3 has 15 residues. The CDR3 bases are TGTGCCAGTGGATCCTTGAACGGGGTCGGATCACCCCTCCACTTT. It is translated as CASGSLNGVGSPLHF.

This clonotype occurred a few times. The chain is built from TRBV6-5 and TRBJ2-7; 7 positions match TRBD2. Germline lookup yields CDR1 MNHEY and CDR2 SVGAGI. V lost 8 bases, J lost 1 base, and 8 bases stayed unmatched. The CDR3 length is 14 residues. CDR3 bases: TGTGCCAGCCAACGGGGAGGGAGGTCCTACGAGCAGTACTTC. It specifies CASQRGGRSYEQYF.